A single sample gave rise to the 16 T cell receptor beta chains below, sequenced in a study of identifying expanded T cells in peripheral blood. Profiling relied on immunoSEQ multiplex PCR, and the TCRdb table lists in-frame clones only, not all of them. The data contain 95,000 to 150,000 clones, roughly 84% of them seen just once; the ten biggest clones take up about 3.1%. Material for sequencing was blood. These receptors all come from a person aged 18 to 75 in good health.

This clone was seen more than once but under ten times. The chain is built from TRBV15 and TRBJ1-2, with D hard to call. From germline, CDR1 is LNHNV and CDR2 YYDKDF (reference sequence). This CDR3 contains 15 residues. V was clipped by 0 bases and J by 1 base, with 9 bases between them. CDR3 in DNA: TGTGCCACCAGCAGAGATCTGTTGTTTAACTATGGCTACACCTTC. Protein product: CATSRDLLFNYGYTF. Together with reference TRBV15 and TRBJ1-2, the CDR3 gives the full variable domain: DAMVIQNPRYQVTQFGKPVTLSCSQTLNHNVMYWYQQKSSQAPKLLFHYYDKDFNNEADTPDNFQSRRPNTSFCFLDIRSPGLGDTAMYLCATSRDLLFNYGYTFGSGTRLTVV.

The V gene is TRBV9, the J gene TRBJ1-1; 9 nucleotides agree with TRBD1. CDR1 is SGDLS, CDR2 YYNGEE, per germline. The CDR3 totals 15 residues. V was pared by 6 bases and J by 5 bases, with 11 bases of the junction left unmatched. The CDR3 region is CASNSQGAKRTEAFF. As DNA, the CDR3 is TGTGCCAGCAACTCACAGGGGGCCAAGAGGACTGAAGCTTTCTTT.

This clone appeared a single time. V gene TRBV18 combines with J gene TRBJ2-5; 7 positions match TRBD2. The V gene's germline CDR1 is KGHSH and CDR2 LQKENI. V dropped 5 bases and J dropped 4; count of bases not matched to a gene: 10. CDR3 length: 15 residues. The CDR3 protein is CASSTYKPGGETQYF. For the CDR3, the DNA is TGTGCCAGCTCAACGTATAAACCGGGGGGAGAGACCCAGTACTTC.

This clone was counted once. The CDR3 sequence is CASSERGISSYNEQFF. DNA for the CDR3: TGTGCCAGCAGTGAAAGAGGGATCAGCTCCTACAATGAGCAGTTCTTC. This chain joins TRBV6-1 and TRBJ2-1; D may be TRBD2 (5 bases). V lost 2 bases to trimming and J lost 0 bases, with 11 bases between them. From germline, CDR1 is MNHNS and CDR2 SASEGT. This CDR3 region has 16 residues.

The CDR3, as DNA: TGTGCCAGCAGCTTGATCCACTACCAAGAGACCCAGTACTTC. Translated, it gives CASSLIHYQETQYF. The rearrangement joins TRBV7-9 to TRBJ2-5; no reliable D call. This CDR3 comprises 14 residues. Per germline, CDR1 SEHNR and CDR2 FQNEAQ (reference sequence). With 3 bases removed from V and 0 bases from J, the gap between germline ends came to 8 bases.

This clone occurred once. The gene calls are TRBV29-1 and TRBJ2-7; 7 nucleotides align to TRBD2. After removal of 3 bases from V and 4 bases from J, the junction contained 3 bases not matched to a gene. The germline V gene has CDR1 SQVTM and CDR2 ANQGSEA. CDR3 size: 12 residues. This CDR3 is CSVDSGAYEQYF. As DNA, the CDR3 is TGCAGCGTTGACAGCGGGGCTTACGAGCAGTACTTC.

The genes are TRBV19 and TRBJ1-2, with 7 bases that match TRBD1. Germline V gene data show CDR1 as LNHDA and CDR2 as SQIVND (reference sequence). V shed 5 bases and J 0 bases; nucleotides not matched to a gene: 6. This CDR3 has 15 residues. The CDR3 region is CASSSTGVANYGYTF. CDR3 DNA sequence: TGTGCCAGTAGTTCCACAGGGGTGGCTAACTATGGCTACACCTTC. The entire variable domain, with the rest obtained from reference TRBV19 and TRBJ1-2, is as follows: DGGITQSPKYLFRKEGQNVTLSCEQNLNHDAMYWYRQDPGQGLRLIYYSQIVNDFQKGDIAEGYSVSREKKESFPLTVTSAQKNPTAFYLCASSSTGVANYGYTFGSGTRLTVV.

This clone was picked up a small number of times. The chain joins TRBV30 to TRBJ1-1; TRBD1 aligns across 8 bases. Unmatched junction bases numbered 3, after V lost 4 bases and J lost 2 bases. Germline CDR1 reads GTSNPN; CDR2 reads SVGIG (reference sequence). The CDR3 is 13 amino acids. The CDR3 protein is CAWTGGLNTEAFF. For the CDR3, the DNA is TGTGCCTGGACAGGGGGCCTAAACACTGAAGCTTTCTTT.

The V gene is TRBV30, the J gene TRBJ1-5; no reliable D call. Germline assignment: CDR1 GTSNPN and CDR2 SVGIG (reference sequence). Between the trimmed V and J ends, which lost 0 bases and 1 base, there was a span of 4 bases. There are 13 residues in the CDR3. The CDR3 region has the DNA TGTGCCTGGAGTGTTATGAGCAATCAGCCCCAGCATTTT. Protein: CAWSVMSNQPQHF. The full variable domain, completed using reference TRBV30 and TRBJ1-5, is SQTIHQWPATLVQPVGSPLSLECTVEGTSNPNLYWYRQAAGRGLQLLFYSVGIGQISSEVPQNLSASRPQDRQFILSSKKLLLSDSGFYLCAWSVMSNQPQHFGDGTRLSIL.

The chain combines TRBV18 with TRBJ2-2; D is unclear. This CDR3 has 15 residues. Trimming removed 2 bases from V and 2 bases from J, with 9 bases in between. From germline, CDR1 is KGHSH and CDR2 LQKENI. CDR3 sequence: CASSPMRTNTGELFF. DNA for the CDR3: TGTGCCAGCTCACCAATGAGAACCAACACCGGGGAGCTGTTTTTT.

V usage is TRBV18 and J usage is TRBJ2-1; 9 bases agree with TRBD1. The germline gives CDR1 KGHSH, CDR2 LQKENI. The V gene end was trimmed by 2 bases and the J gene end by 9 bases; junction bases not matched to a gene: 2. CDR3 length: 13 residues. The CDR3 DNA follows: TGTGCCAGCTCACCAGGGACAGGGATTGAGCAGTTCTTC. Residues: CASSPGTGIEQFF.

V usage is TRBV19 and J usage is TRBJ1-1; D not resolved. Trimming removed 1 base from V and 6 bases from J, with 15 bases in between. Per germline, CDR1 LNHDA and CDR2 SQIVND (reference sequence). The CDR3 sequence is 15 residues long. The CDR3 DNA sequence: TGTGCCAGTAGTATAGCAGGAGGGCTGTTTGCTGAAGCTTTCTTT. Translating gives CASSIAGGLFAEAFF.

This clone has only a few counts. V and J are TRBV4-2 and TRBJ1-6; D unclear. The CDR3 loop spans 15 amino acids. Germline V gives CDR1 LGHNA, CDR2 YNFKEQ. The V end was cut by 0 bases, the J end by 6 bases, with 9 bases between. CDR3 DNA sequence: TGTGCCAGCAGCCAAGAAGTGACATCTAATTCACCCCTCCACTTT. Translating gives CASSQEVTSNSPLHF.

This clone was observed a single time. The chain is built from TRBV20-1 and TRBJ2-5; D unclear. The CDR3 runs 11 residues. Trimming stripped 1 base from V and 9 bases from J, with 9 bases between. Germline CDR1 DFQATT, CDR2 SNEGSKA (reference sequence). This CDR3 reads CSARGLPAQYF. The CDR3 coding sequence is TGCAGTGCTAGAGGTCTGCCGGCCCAGTACTTC.

The chain joins TRBV6-6 to TRBJ1-1; D remains unclear. The CDR3 has 13 residues. Per the germline V gene, CDR1 is MNHNY and CDR2 is SVGAGI (reference sequence). V dropped 4 bases and J dropped 0 bases, with 6 bases sitting between them. Written as DNA, the CDR3 is TGTGCCAGCAGTTCCCTAGTGAACACTGAAGCTTTCTTT. It translates to CASSSLVNTEAFF.

The chain joins TRBV29-1 to TRBJ2-6; no clear D. Looked up from germline, CDR1 is SQVTM and CDR2 is ANQGSEA. The CDR3 totals 13 residues. V was cut by 5 bases and J by 0 bases, with 5 bases left in between. The CDR3 here is CSVYGSGANVLTF. The CDR3 coding sequence is TGCAGCGTTTACGGCTCTGGGGCCAACGTCCTGACTTTC. The variable domain in full, with the rest retrieved from reference TRBV29-1 and TRBJ2-6, is SAVISQKPSRDICQRGTSLTIQCQVDSQVTMMFWYRQQPGQSLTLIATANQGSEATYESGFVIDKFPISRPNLTFSTLTVSNMSPEDSSIYLCSVYGSGANVLTFGAGSRLTVL.